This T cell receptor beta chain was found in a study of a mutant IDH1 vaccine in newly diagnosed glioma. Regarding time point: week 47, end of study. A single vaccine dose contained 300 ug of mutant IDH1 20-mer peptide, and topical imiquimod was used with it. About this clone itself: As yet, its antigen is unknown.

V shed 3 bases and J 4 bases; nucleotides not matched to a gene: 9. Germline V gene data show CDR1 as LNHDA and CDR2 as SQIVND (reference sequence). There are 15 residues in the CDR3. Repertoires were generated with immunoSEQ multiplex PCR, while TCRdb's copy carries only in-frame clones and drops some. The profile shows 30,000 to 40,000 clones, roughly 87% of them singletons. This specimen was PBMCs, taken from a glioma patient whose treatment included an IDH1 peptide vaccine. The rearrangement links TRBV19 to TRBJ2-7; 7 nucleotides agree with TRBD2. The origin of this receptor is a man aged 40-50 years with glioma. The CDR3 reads CASSIDSSGPYEQYF. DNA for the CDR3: TGTGCCAGTAGTATCGATTCTAGCGGCCCTTACGAGCAGTACTTC.